These 4 T cell receptor beta chains were all obtained from the same sample, sequenced in a study of control samples from healthy donors and cancer patients. Assay: immunoSEQ multiplex PCR; the TCRdb copy retains only in-frame clones and omits some. The sample includes around 90,000 clones, about 85% of them seen just once. The sequenced sample consisted of blood. The receptor set was obtained from a man aged 30 to 45 in good health.

The chain uses TRBV2 and TRBJ1-5, with 8 bases aligning to TRBD1. Per germline, CDR1 SNHLY and CDR2 FYNNEI. Trimming cost V 8 bases and J 4 bases; bases outside gene matches: 13. This CDR3 is 16 amino acids long. The CDR3 here is CASGHIRGLGNQPQHF. CDR3 bases: TGTGCCAGCGGCCACATCAGGGGGCTCGGTAATCAGCCCCAGCATTTT.

V and J are TRBV18 and TRBJ1-3, with 9 nucleotides matching TRBD1. The CDR3 loop spans 16 amino acids. Germline trimming cut 2 bases from V and 4 bases from J; bases unmatched to any gene: 6. The germline CDR1 and CDR2 sequences are KGHSH and LQKENI. Here the CDR3 DNA reads TGTGCCAGCTCACCAAACCCGGGACAGGGCGGAAACACCATATATTTT. Translated, it gives CASSPNPGQGGNTIYF.

The sample holds a few counts of this clone. The chain uses TRBV18 and TRBJ2-7; no clear D. Germline CDR1 and CDR2: KGHSH and LQKENI. CDR3 size: 13 residues. V was clipped by 3 bases and J by 6 bases, with 12 bases between them. The CDR3 DNA sequence: TGTGCCAGCTCACCCCTAAGGATTGTCGAGCAGTACTTC. Protein product: CASSPLRIVEQYF.

J is TRBJ2-7 and V is TRBV21-1. TRBV21-1 is an annotated pseudogene. The CDR3 spans 14 residues. The CDR3, as DNA: TGTGCCAGCAGCAAACGGGCAGCCCCCTACGAGCAGTACTTC. Protein: CASSKRAAPYEQYF.